Described below is a single T cell receptor beta chain sequence and its context. The antigen remains undetermined. The CDR3 has 13 residues. Germline CDR1 reads MNHNY; CDR2 reads SVGAGI (reference sequence). After removal of 6 bases from V and 8 bases from J, the junction contained 7 bases not matched to a gene. Genomic DNA belonging to each subset was distributed in equal measure over several immunoSEQ plates. On sorted subsets, replicate PCRs used about 200 ng DNA, or 30,000 or so T cell genomes. TCRdb's table, derived via immunoSEQ multiplex PCR, lists solely in-frame clones and lacks some. The sample yields approximately 530,000 clones, approximately 95% seen once. The CD4+ fraction was divided into a CD45RA+ naive subset and a CD45RA-negative memory subset. The sample is drawn from a study of shared clonotypes between healthy human individuals. Points from the study as a whole: Rarefaction analysis demonstrated incomplete sorted-subset sequencing notwithstanding large depth.

The specimen was naive CD4+ T cells sorted from blood. Documented subset: CD45RA+ positively selected. The rearrangement uses TRBV6-6 and TRBJ2-1, with 7 bases lining up with TRBD1. The source is a woman in her twenties or thirties in good health. The CDR3 here is CASSLQGYDEQFF. In DNA form, the CDR3 reads TGTGCCAGCAGCCTACAGGGGTATGATGAGCAGTTCTTC.